These T cell receptor beta chains were read from a single sample in a study of type 1 regulatory T cells. These receptors are not linked to any known antigen. Each CDR3 protein gets one entry after TCRdb re-called the reads with MiXCR. Among about 65,000 distinct CDR3 sequences, around 49% were seen once, and the ten largest hold approximately 2%. Sample: cultured non-Tr1 T cells, either the whole culture or a sorted T cell fraction (not recorded which). These receptor sequences come from a human donor in good health. Both conserved end residues are part of each CDR3. The D gene is left open where the match is weak. Expanded clones get a size class; other rows say once, few or many, or leave the size out.

clone_size	v_call	j_call	d_call	cdr3_nt	cdr3_aa
many	TRBV7-2	TRBJ2-1	.	TGTGCCAGCAGCTTAGTCGTTGCGTCCAATGAGCAGTTCTTC	CASSLVVASNEQFF
.	TRBV7-2	TRBJ2-2	.	TGTGCCAGCAGCTTAAGCAGACTGAACACCGGGGAGCTGTTTTTT	CASSLSRLNTGELFF
.	TRBV6-5	TRBJ2-1	.	TGTGCCAGCAGTACACCGTCCACCAATGAGCAGTTCTTC	CASSTPSTNEQFF
few	TRBV12-3/TRBV12-4	TRBJ1-5	.	TGTGCCAGCAGTTTGGCAGGGATCAATCAGCCCCAGCATTTT	CASSLAGINQPQHF
few	TRBV30	TRBJ2-3	.	TGTGCCTGGAACGAGCGCATCACAGATACGCAGTATTTT	CAWNERITDTQYF
.	TRBV11-3	TRBJ1-1	.	TGTGCCAGCAGCAACCGGGGGGGGGCTGAAGCTTTCTTT	CASSNRGGAEAFF
.	TRBV7-3	TRBJ1-2	.	TGTGCCAGCAGCCCCGGGGGGCTCCTAGATGGCTATGGCTACACCTTC	CASSPGGLLDGYGYTF
few	TRBV4-1	TRBJ2-1	.	TGCGCCAGCAGCCAGGCAGGATACAATGAGCAGTTCTTC	CASSQAGYNEQFF
.	TRBV29-1	TRBJ2-2	TRBD1	TGCAGCGACGCGGGACAGGGACGAGGCGGGGAGCTGTTTTTT	CSDAGQGRGGELFF
.	TRBV11-2	TRBJ1-2	TRBD1	TGTGCCAGCAGCTGGACAGGGCTAAATGGCTACACCTTC	CASSWTGLNGYTF
medium-sized	TRBV5-1	TRBJ1-6	.	TGCGCCAGCAGCTTCTTCAGTCAGTTGACAGTTATCGCACCCCTCCACTTT	CASSFFSQLTVIAPLHF
.	TRBV12-3/TRBV12-4	TRBJ2-1	TRBD1	TGTGCCAGCAGCACCGGGACAGCGGCCTACAATGAGCAGTTCTTC	CASSTGTAAYNEQFF
.	TRBV7-2	TRBJ1-2	TRBD1	TGTGCCAGCAGCTTAGATGTCAGGGGGGCCTCTGGCTACACCTTC	CASSLDVRGASGYTF
.	TRBV30	TRBJ2-3	.	TGTGCCTGGAGTGACTCCCGGTGGCCACCAAATAGCACAGATACGCAGTATTTT	CAWSDSRWPPNSTDTQYF
.	TRBV10-3	TRBJ1-2	TRBD1	TGTGCCATCAGTGCTTCGACAGGGGGCGGCCAAGCTAACTATGGCTACACCTTC	CAISASTGGGQANYGYTF
many	TRBV12-3/TRBV12-4	TRBJ2-3	.	TGTGCCAGCAGTTTGGACACCCCCGCGCAGTATTTT	CASSLDTPAQYF
.	TRBV20-1	TRBJ2-3	TRBD2	TGCAGTGCAGTAGCGGGGGGGCCCACAGATACGCAGTATTTT	CSAVAGGPTDTQYF
.	TRBV20-1	TRBJ1-4	.	TGCAGTGCTAGGTCAAGGGCCAACGGGGGGGAACTGTTTTTT	CSARSRANGGELFF
.	TRBV2	TRBJ2-2	TRBD1	TGTGCCAGCATCACAGGGGGCGCCGGCACCGGGGAGCTGTTTTTT	CASITGGAGTGELFF